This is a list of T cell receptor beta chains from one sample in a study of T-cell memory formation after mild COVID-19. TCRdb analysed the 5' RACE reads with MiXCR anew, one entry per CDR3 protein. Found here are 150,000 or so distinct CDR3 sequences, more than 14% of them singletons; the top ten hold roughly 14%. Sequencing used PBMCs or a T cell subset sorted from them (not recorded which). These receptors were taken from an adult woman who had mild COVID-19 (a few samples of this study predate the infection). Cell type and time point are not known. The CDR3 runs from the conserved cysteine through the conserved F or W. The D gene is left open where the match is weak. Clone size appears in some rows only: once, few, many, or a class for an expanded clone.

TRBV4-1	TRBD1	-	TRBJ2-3	TGCGCCAGCAGCCTGGGACAGACACACACAGATACGCAGTATTTT	CASSLGQTHTDTQYF
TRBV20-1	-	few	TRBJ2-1	TGCAGTGCTAGCTTGCTGGGTCGGCCCACTGAGCAGTTCTTC	CSASLLGRPTEQFF
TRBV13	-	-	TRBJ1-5	TGTGCCAGCAGCCCTAATCTCTGGGGGCCCCAGCATTTT	CASSPNLWGPQHF
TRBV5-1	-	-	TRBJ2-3	TGCGCCAGCAGCTTGGCCGTGGATACGCAGTATTTT	CASSLAVDTQYF
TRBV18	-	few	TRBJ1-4	TGTGCCAGCTCACCACTAAGGGTGGAGCAGGCTAATGAAAAACTGTTTTTT	CASSPLRVEQANEKLFF
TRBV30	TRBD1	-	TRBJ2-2	TGTGCCTGGAGTTCGGCAACAGGGGCTGCCGGGGAGCTGTTTTTT	CAWSSATGAAGELFF
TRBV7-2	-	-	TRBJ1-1	TGTGCCAGCAGCCAGGCCGCGGGGAACACTGAAGCTTTCTTT	CASSQAAGNTEAFF
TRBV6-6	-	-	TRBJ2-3	TGTGCCAGCAGTCCTCTCCCCCCGGGGAGCGCAGATACGCAGTATTTT	CASSPLPPGSADTQYF
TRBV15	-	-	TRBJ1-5	TGTGCCACCAGCAGAGACCGCTCAGGATATCAGCCCCAGCATTTT	CATSRDRSGYQPQHF
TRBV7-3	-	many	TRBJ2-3	TGTGCCAGCAGCTTGGGACTTCGCACAGATACGCAGTATTTT	CASSLGLRTDTQYF
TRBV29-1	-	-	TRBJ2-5	TGCAGCGTTTGTGCAGGGGGGCCTGGGTGGACCCAGTACTTC	CSVCAGGPGWTQYF
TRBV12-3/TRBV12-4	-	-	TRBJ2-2	TGTGCCAGCAGTTTTGGGCTAAGGGGTGACACCGGGGAGCTGTTTTTT	CASSFGLRGDTGELFF
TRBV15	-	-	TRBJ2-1	TGTGCCACCTTTACCCGACAGTGGGCTTACCATGAGCAGTTCTTC	CATFTRQWAYHEQFF
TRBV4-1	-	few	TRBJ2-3	TGCGCCAGCAGCCAAGATGGGACCCGCACAGATACGCAGTATTTT	CASSQDGTRTDTQYF
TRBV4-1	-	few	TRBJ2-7	TGCGCCAGCAGCCAAGGATCGGGGGACTACGAGCAGTACTTC	CASSQGSGDYEQYF
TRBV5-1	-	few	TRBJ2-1	TGCGCCAGCAGCCGTGGGGCCCGCTCCTACAATGAGCAGTTCTTC	CASSRGARSYNEQFF
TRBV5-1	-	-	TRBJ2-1	TGCGCCAGCCTTTCGGGGCCCGAACCTTACAATGAGCAGTTCTTC	CASLSGPEPYNEQFF
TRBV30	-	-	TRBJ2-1	TGTGCCTGGAGTGCTAACCACAGGGAATCTTGGGGCAATGAGCAGTTCTTC	CAWSANHRESWGNEQFF
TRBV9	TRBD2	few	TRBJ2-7	TGTGCCAGCAGCGTAAGGGCTAGCGGCACCTACGAGCAGTACTTC	CASSVRASGTYEQYF
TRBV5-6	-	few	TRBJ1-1	TGTGCCAGCAGCTTTGGCGTCCCGGTCCTCTGGGGCAACACTGAAGCTTTCTTT	CASSFGVPVLWGNTEAFF
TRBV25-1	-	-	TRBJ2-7	TGTGCCAGCGAGGGACTGGCCTACGAGCAGTACTTC	CASEGLAYEQYF
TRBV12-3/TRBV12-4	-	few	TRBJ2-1	TGTGCCAGCAGCCACACGGGGCCTGAGGGCAATGAGCAGTTCTTC	CASSHTGPEGNEQFF
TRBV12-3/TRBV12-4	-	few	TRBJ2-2	TGTGCCAGCAGTTTTGGGATAGCGACACCCACCGGGGAGCTGTTTTTT	CASSFGIATPTGELFF
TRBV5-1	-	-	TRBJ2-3	TGCGCCAGCAGCTTGTTAGCAATGGGAGATACGCAGTATTTT	CASSLLAMGDTQYF
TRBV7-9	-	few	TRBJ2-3	TGTGCCAGCAGCCCATACAGGGATGGAGGGGGTAGCACAGATACGCAGTATTTT	CASSPYRDGGGSTDTQYF
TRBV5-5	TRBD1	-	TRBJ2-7	TGTGCCAGCAGCTTGTCCGGGACAGGGCCCTACGAGCAGTACTTC	CASSLSGTGPYEQYF
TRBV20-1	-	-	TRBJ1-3	TGCAGTGCTGGGAGGGGAGGCTCTGGAAACACCATATATTTT	CSAGRGGSGNTIYF
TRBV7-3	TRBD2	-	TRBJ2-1	TGTGCCAGCAGCTTAGGCGGGACTAGGCGGAATGAGCAGTTCTTC	CASSLGGTRRNEQFF
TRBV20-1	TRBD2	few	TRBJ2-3	TGCAGTGCTAGAGATTCACTAGCGGGAGGGCGGACAGATACGCAGTATTTT	CSARDSLAGGRTDTQYF
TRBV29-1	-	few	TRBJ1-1	TGCAGCGTTGATACAGATGAAGCTTTCTTT	CSVDTDEAFF
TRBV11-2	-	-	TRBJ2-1	TGTGCCAGCAGCTTAACGGGTATAATTCGCAATGAGCAGTTCTTC	CASSLTGIIRNEQFF
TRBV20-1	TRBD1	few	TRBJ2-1	TGCAGTGCCCTGGAGGACAGGGCCGACAATGAGCAGTTCTTC	CSALEDRADNEQFF
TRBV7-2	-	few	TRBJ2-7	TGTGCCAGCAGCGCCTACTTCTACGAGCAGTACTTC	CASSAYFYEQYF
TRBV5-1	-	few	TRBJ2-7	TGCGCCAGCAGCTTGACGGCAGTAGATTCGGGGGAGCAGTACTTC	CASSLTAVDSGEQYF
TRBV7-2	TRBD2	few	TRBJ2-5	TGTGCCAGCAGCTTAGGGGGTTGGCGGGGGGCCGAACAAGAGACCCAGTACTTC	CASSLGGWRGAEQETQYF
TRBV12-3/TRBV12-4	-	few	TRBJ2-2	TGTGCCAGCAGTTTCCCCCGTTCCCGAGGGGAGCTGTTTTTT	CASSFPRSRGELFF
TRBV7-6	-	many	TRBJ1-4	TGTGCCAGCAGCTTGAGGGTGCAAGAAAAACTGTTTTTT	CASSLRVQEKLFF
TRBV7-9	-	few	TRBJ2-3	TGTGCCAGCAGCCCGGGGGTCGGCACAGATACGCAGTATTTT	CASSPGVGTDTQYF
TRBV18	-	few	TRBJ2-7	TGTGCCAGCTCACTTCGGGCGGGGAACGAGCAGTACTTC	CASSLRAGNEQYF
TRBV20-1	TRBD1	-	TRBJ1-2	TGCAGTGCTAGTCGTGTGGGGACAGGGCCCAAAAATGGCTACACCTTC	CSASRVGTGPKNGYTF
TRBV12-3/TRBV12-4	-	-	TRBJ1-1	TGTGCCAGCAGTTGGGGTAGGGCAGAGGACACTGAAGCTTTCTTT	CASSWGRAEDTEAFF
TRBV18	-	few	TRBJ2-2	TGTGCCAGCTCACTCTCATCCGCGAACACCGGGGAGCTGTTTTTT	CASSLSSANTGELFF
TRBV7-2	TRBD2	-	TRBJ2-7	TGTGCCAGCAGCTTAGAGGCGGGAGCGGCTTACGAGCAGTACTTC	CASSLEAGAAYEQYF
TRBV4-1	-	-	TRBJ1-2	TGCGCCAGCAGCCAAGAATGGGTGGTCGGCCAGGGATCGGGCTATGGCTACACCTTC	CASSQEWVVGQGSGYGYTF
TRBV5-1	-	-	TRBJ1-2	TGCGCCAGCAGCTACCAGGATCGCGGGGGCTACACCTTC	CASSYQDRGGYTF